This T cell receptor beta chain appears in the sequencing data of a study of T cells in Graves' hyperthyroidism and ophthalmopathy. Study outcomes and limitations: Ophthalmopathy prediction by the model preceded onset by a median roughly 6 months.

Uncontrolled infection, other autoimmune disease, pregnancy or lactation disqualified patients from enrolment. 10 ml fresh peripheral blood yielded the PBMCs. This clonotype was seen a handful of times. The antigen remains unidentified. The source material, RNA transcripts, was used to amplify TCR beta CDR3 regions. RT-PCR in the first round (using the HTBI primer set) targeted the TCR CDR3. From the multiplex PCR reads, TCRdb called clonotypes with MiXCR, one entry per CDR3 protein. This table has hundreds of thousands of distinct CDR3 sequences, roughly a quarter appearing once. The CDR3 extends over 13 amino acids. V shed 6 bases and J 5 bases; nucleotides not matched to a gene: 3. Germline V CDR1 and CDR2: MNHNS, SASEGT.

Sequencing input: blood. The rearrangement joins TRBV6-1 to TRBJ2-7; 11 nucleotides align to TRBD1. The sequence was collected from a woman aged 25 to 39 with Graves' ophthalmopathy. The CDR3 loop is CASRGQGVNEQYF. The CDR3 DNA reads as TGTGCCAGCAGGGGACAGGGGGTAAACGAGCAGTACTTC.